A selection of T cell receptor beta chains follows, all from one sample in a study of T cell repertoires in cytomegalovirus infection. TCRdb called the reads again in MiXCR, with one record for every CDR3 protein. Of roughly 990,000 distinct CDR3 sequences in the sample, approximately 31% were seen once. Their cognate antigens are unknown. Sequencing was performed on cultured CD8+ T cells from PBMCs, taken from culture after CMV antigen stimulation. Receptors were obtained from a human donor in good health (CMV status not recorded). Some clones in this sample may be carry-over from other donors' samples. Both conserved end residues are part of each CDR3. D genes are given only for firm matches. Only part of the rows carry a size: once, few, many, or a class if the clone is expanded.

V,J,D,size,DNA,CDR3
TRBV15,TRBJ1-5,.,few,TGTGCCACCAGCAGAGTGTTCCCGAGCAATCAGCCCCAGCATTTT,CATSRVFPSNQPQHF
TRBV28,TRBJ1-1,.,many,TGTGCCAGCAGCTCACTGCGGGGGGGCATTAAAAGCACTGAAGCTTTCTTT,CASSSLRGGIKSTEAFF
TRBV6-1,TRBJ2-7,TRBD1,.,TGTGCCAGCAGGCTCGGCGTTTGGACAGGGTCCTACGAGCAGTACTTC,CASRLGVWTGSYEQYF
TRBV6-1,TRBJ1-6,.,few,TGTGCCAGCAGTGAATCGGGCGGGTATAATTCACCCCTCCACTTT,CASSESGGYNSPLHF
TRBV2,TRBJ2-7,TRBD1,few,TGTGCCAGCAGTGGGGGGACAGGGTCCTACGAGCAGTACTTC,CASSGGTGSYEQYF
TRBV19,TRBJ2-1,TRBD2,.,TGTGCCAGTTGGCAACCAGGAGCGGGGGGCAACAATGAGCAGTTCTTC,CASWQPGAGGNNEQFF
TRBV20-1,TRBJ2-5,TRBD2,.,TGCAGTGCTAGAGCCCCGGGACTAGCGGGGGGTAGTACCGTCCAAGAGACCCAGTACTTC,CSARAPGLAGGSTVQETQYF
TRBV7-9,TRBJ2-2,.,few,TGTGCCAGCAGCTTAGTACAGTGGGCCGGGGAGCTGTTTTTT,CASSLVQWAGELFF
TRBV27,TRBJ2-2,.,few,TGTGCCAGCAGTTTATCCGTGACAGGAGTCACCGGGGAGCTGTTTTTT,CASSLSVTGVTGELFF
TRBV28,TRBJ2-5,TRBD2,few,TGTGCCAGCAGCCTCGCCGACAGCGGGGGTGGAGAGACCCAGTACTTC,CASSLADSGGGETQYF
TRBV4-1,TRBJ1-2,.,few,TGCGCCAGCAGCCAAATAGCGGCCGTCGAAATAAACACTTATGGCTACACCTTC,CASSQIAAVEINTYGYTF
TRBV5-5,TRBJ2-1,TRBD2,.,TGTGCCAGCAGCTTGGGGCGGGGGGGCGTCGATGAGCAGTTCTTC,CASSLGRGGVDEQFF
TRBV4-3,TRBJ2-2,.,few,TGCGCCAGCAGCCAAGAAGGGGGGCCCGGGGAGCTGTTTTTT,CASSQEGGPGELFF
TRBV19,TRBJ1-1,TRBD1,few,TGTGCCAGTAGAACGAAGGACAGGAGGGACACTGAAGCTTTCTTT,CASRTKDRRDTEAFF
TRBV4-1,TRBJ2-5,.,.,TGCGCCAGCAGCCTCCTGAAGACAGACCAAGAGACCCAGTACTTC,CASSLLKTDQETQYF
TRBV7-6,TRBJ2-5,TRBD2,few,TGTGCCAGCAGCTCCGGACTAGCGGGGGCGGGGGAGACCCAGTACTTC,CASSSGLAGAGETQYF
TRBV7-2,TRBJ1-2,.,many,TGTGCCAGCAGCTTTGGGGCAGGGTACGGCTACACCTTC,CASSFGAGYGYTF
TRBV11-1,TRBJ2-1,TRBD1,.,TGTGCCAGCAGCTTAGCTTGGACAGGAGGTCGAGATGAGCAGTTCTTC,CASSLAWTGGRDEQFF
TRBV29-1,TRBJ2-1,TRBD1,few,TGCAGCGTCCTCTCCAGGGGGCACTTCTACAATGAGCAGTTCTTC,CSVLSRGHFYNEQFF
TRBV10-2,TRBJ2-5,.,.,TGCGCCAGCAGGCTGACAGACTACCAAGAGACCCAGTACTTC,CASRLTDYQETQYF
TRBV11-1,TRBJ1-6,.,.,TGTGCCAGCAGCGTAGGACCTCCGGCTTCACCCCTCCACTTT,CASSVGPPASPLHF
TRBV12-3/TRBV12-4,TRBJ2-1,.,.,TGTGCCAGCAGCTGGGGACCCAGCAATGAGCAGTTCTTC,CASSWGPSNEQFF
TRBV29-1,TRBJ1-2,.,.,TGCAGCGTCACGGACAGCTATGGCTACACCTTC,CSVTDSYGYTF
TRBV20-1,TRBJ1-1,.,.,TGCAGTGCTAGGGACAGAAGGCCAGGAAACACTGAAGCTTTCTTT,CSARDRRPGNTEAFF
TRBV19,TRBJ2-6,.,few,TGTGCCACCCTCGGGGGGCAAAGATCTGGGGCCAACGTCCTGACTTTC,CATLGGQRSGANVLTF
TRBV6-1,TRBJ2-7,.,few,TGTGCCAGCAGTTACGCTTGGCAACTATCCTCCTACGAGCAGTACTTC,CASSYAWQLSSYEQYF
TRBV20-1,TRBJ2-7,TRBD1,.,TGCAGTGCTAGAGATAGGGACAGGGGGCGCGCGCGCGAGCAGTACTTC,CSARDRDRGRAREQYF
TRBV6-1,TRBJ2-5,.,once,TGTGCCAGCGGGGTACGTGTCCAAGAGACCCAGTACTTC,CASGVRVQETQYF
TRBV6-5,TRBJ1-2,TRBD1,.,TGTGCCAGCAGTTACGGACAGGGGGCAATTTATGGCTACACCTTC,CASSYGQGAIYGYTF
TRBV10-3,TRBJ1-2,TRBD1,few,TGTGCCATCAGTGAAGAGACAGGGGCTAACTATGGCTACACCTTC,CAISEETGANYGYTF
TRBV7-6,TRBJ2-5,.,.,TGTGCCAGCAGCTTAAAACTAGACCGCCAAGAGACCCAGTACTTC,CASSLKLDRQETQYF
TRBV7-6,TRBJ2-7,.,few,TGTGCCAGCAGTAATCCGACCGGGACGAGGGAGCAGTACTTC,CASSNPTGTREQYF
TRBV2,TRBJ2-6,TRBD1,.,TGTGCCAGCAGCCCACAGGGGTCATTAGCTGGGGCCAACGTCCTGACTTTC,CASSPQGSLAGANVLTF
TRBV10-3,TRBJ2-1,TRBD2,.,TGTGCCGTTCTTCCGGGACTAGCGCCTCGGACCGGTGATGAGCAGTTCTTC,CAVLPGLAPRTGDEQFF
TRBV7-2,TRBJ2-6,TRBD1,many,TGTGCCAGCAGCTTATCAACCACAGGGGTCCGAAGGTCTGGGGCCAACGTCCTGACTTTC,CASSLSTTGVRRSGANVLTF
TRBV19,TRBJ1-1,.,.,TGTGCCAGTAGTATTCTGGAGGGGAACACTGAAGCTTTCTTT,CASSILEGNTEAFF
TRBV28,TRBJ2-1,TRBD2,.,TGTGCCAGCAGTTTAAGCATTCTAGCGGGGGCCAACTTAAGCGATGAGCAGTTCTTC,CASSLSILAGANLSDEQFF
TRBV28,TRBJ1-2,.,few,TGTGCCACCCGGGGAGGGGTTAACTATGGCTACACCTTC,CATRGGVNYGYTF
TRBV12-3/TRBV12-4,TRBJ2-3,TRBD2,few,TGTGCCAGCACCCCTCGGGCGGGAGGACTTGGGGATACGCAGTATTTT,CASTPRAGGLGDTQYF
TRBV7-9,TRBJ2-3,TRBD2,.,TGTGCCAGCAGCCGGGAGGCGGATACGCAGTATTTT,CASSREADTQYF
TRBV10-3,TRBJ1-6,TRBD1,.,TGTGCCATCAGGGACAGGGGGGACTCACCCCTCCACTTT,CAIRDRGDSPLHF
TRBV6-6,TRBJ1-1,.,once,TGTGCCAGCGCGTTGGAGGGAGCTGAAGCTTTCTTT,CASALEGAEAFF
TRBV18,TRBJ2-4,TRBD1,few,TGTGCCAGCTCACCATCGGACAGGGAAAACATTCAGTACTTC,CASSPSDRENIQYF
TRBV15,TRBJ1-5,.,few,TGTGCCACCAGCAGAAGCGGAGTTAGCAATCAGCCCCAGCATTTT,CATSRSGVSNQPQHF
TRBV11-2,TRBJ1-1,TRBD1,.,TGTGCCAGCAGCCCGACAGGGTCGGGAACTGAAGCTTTCTTT,CASSPTGSGTEAFF
TRBV28,TRBJ2-2,TRBD2,.,TGTGCCAGCAACCGTGAGACTAGCGGGGCGGTAGGCGGGGAGCTGTTTTTT,CASNRETSGAVGGELFF
TRBV6-8,TRBJ2-5,.,.,TGTGCCAGCAGTTACTCCGGGACGTTGGAGACCCAGTACTTC,CASSYSGTLETQYF
TRBV6-2/TRBV6-3,TRBJ1-4,TRBD1,few,TGTGCCAGCAGTTACGCCACAGGGGCAAGAGAAAAACTGTTTTTT,CASSYATGAREKLFF
TRBV7-3,TRBJ2-7,.,.,TGTGCCAGCAGCCGCCCGACCTACGAGCAGTACTTC,CASSRPTYEQYF
TRBV7-3,TRBJ2-2,.,.,TGTGCCAGCAGCTTAACCGGGGTGAACACCGGGGAGCTGTTTTTT,CASSLTGVNTGELFF
TRBV28,TRBJ1-5,TRBD1,.,TGTGCCAGCAGTTTGGCGGGACAGGGATCTCCCTTTTATCAGCCCCAGCATTTT,CASSLAGQGSPFYQPQHF
TRBV6-6,TRBJ1-1,.,.,TGTGCCAACAGTATCACAGGTCAGAACACTGAAGCTTTCTTT,CANSITGQNTEAFF
TRBV7-6,TRBJ2-1,.,.,TGTGCCAGCAGCCCCGGTAGGGTCGGGAATGAGCAGTTCTTC,CASSPGRVGNEQFF
TRBV27,TRBJ2-1,.,few,TGTGCCAGCAGTGACTCCATTCAGAGCTCCTACAATGAGCAGTTCTTC,CASSDSIQSSYNEQFF
TRBV28,TRBJ2-1,TRBD1,few,TGTGCCAGCAGTTTGGCAGGGGGCGCAGAGGAGCAGTTCTTC,CASSLAGGAEEQFF
TRBV7-2,TRBJ2-2,.,.,TGTGCCAGCAGCCGCGCCAGGGAGCTGTTTTTT,CASSRARELFF
TRBV7-9,TRBJ2-7,TRBD1,.,TGTGCCAGCAGCGACAACAGGGGGCGCCCCTACGAGCAGTACTTC,CASSDNRGRPYEQYF
TRBV19,TRBJ1-5,.,.,TGTGCCAGTAGTATTGTGGTCAATCAGTCCCAGCATTTT,CASSIVVNQSQHF
TRBV9,TRBJ2-7,.,.,TGTGCCAGCAGCCCCCTGGCCCCCAGGGGAGGGCCCTACGAGCAGTACTTC,CASSPLAPRGGPYEQYF
TRBV6-5,TRBJ2-5,.,.,TGTGCCAGCAGCGGTCCCCGGACAGACGGAGGAGAGACCCAGTACTTC,CASSGPRTDGGETQYF